Each of the 17 T cell receptor beta chains below was sequenced from the same sample in a study of cytomegalovirus exposure and HLA in healthy donors. Using immunoSEQ multiplex PCR, the repertoire was profiled, and TCRdb retains in-frame clones only, with some absent. The data hold over 150,000 clones, with 65% to 90% observed a single time. The sample comprised PBMCs. The receptors derive from a woman aged 30 to 39 in good health and CMV-seropositive.

The chain links TRBV11-2 to TRBJ2-1; 12 bases line up with TRBD2. The CDR3 consists of 15 residues. V was pared by 4 bases and J by 9 bases, with 7 bases of the junction left unmatched. Germline V gene sequence: CDR1 SGHAT, CDR2 FQNNGV. CDR3 coding DNA: TGTGCCAGCAGCTCCGCTAGCGGGAGGGTTGGTGAGCAGTTCTTC. Protein product: CASSSASGRVGEQFF.

The chain has TRBV19 and TRBJ1-1; TRBD1 matches at 8 bases. Looked up from germline, CDR1 is LNHDA and CDR2 is SQIVND (reference sequence). Germline trimming cut 6 bases from V and 5 bases from J; bases unmatched to any gene: 8. The CDR3 covers 14 residues. The CDR3: CASSGQGARTEAFF. CDR3 coding DNA: TGTGCCAGTAGCGGCCAGGGGGCGCGTACTGAAGCTTTCTTT.

The chain is built from TRBV15 and TRBJ1-1; no reliable D call. Trimming pared 0 bases from V and 1 base from J, leaving 6 bases between. The CDR3 extends over 14 amino acids. Germline assignment: CDR1 LNHNV and CDR2 YYDKDF (reference sequence). The CDR3 DNA reads TGTGCCACCAGCAGAGATGGCTGGAACACTGAAGCTTTCTTT. Encoded protein: CATSRDGWNTEAFF.

The chain is built from TRBV9 and TRBJ2-7; 8 bases align to TRBD2. The CDR3 sequence is 15 residues long. V shed 4 bases, J shed 4 bases, and the junction held 10 bases outside the gene matches. Germline V CDR1 and CDR2: SGDLS, YYNGEE. The CDR3 region is CASSPTGGPQYEQYF. In DNA, the CDR3 is TGTGCCAGCAGCCCGACGGGAGGGCCACAGTACGAGCAGTACTTC.

The genes are TRBV27 and TRBJ1-4; D is unclear. Germline CDR1 MNHEY, CDR2 SMNVEV (reference sequence). The CDR3 spans 14 residues. The V end was cut by 1 base, the J end by 4 bases, with 7 bases between. CDR3 amino acids: CASSLFGFNEKLFF. CDR3 nucleotide sequence: TGTGCCAGCAGTTTATTCGGTTTTAATGAAAAACTGTTTTTT. The variable domain in full, with the rest retrieved from reference TRBV27 and TRBJ1-4, is EAQVTQNPRYLITVTGKKLTVTCSQNMNHEYMSWYRQDPGLGLRQIYYSMNVEVTDKGDVPEGYKVSRKEKRNFPLILESPSPNQTSLYFCASSLFGFNEKLFFGSGTQLSVL.

This clone has only one observation. The gene calls are TRBV9 and TRBJ2-3; D gene unclear. CDR3 length equals 14 residues. Germline-derived CDR1 and CDR2 are SGDLS and YYNGEE. The V end lost 0 bases, the J end lost 1 base, and 6 bases lay between the germline ends. The CDR3 is CASSVVLGTDTQYF. As DNA, the CDR3 is TGTGCCAGCAGCGTAGTCCTTGGCACAGATACGCAGTATTTT.

The V and J genes are TRBV2 and TRBJ2-3; D gene uncertain. V lost 6 bases and J lost 4, with 17 bases in between. CDR3 length equals 15 residues. Germline-derived CDR1 and CDR2 are SNHLY and FYNNEI. CDR3 loop: CASSNGWSPADTQYF. CDR3 DNA: TGTGCCAGCAGCAACGGCTGGAGCCCCGCAGATACGCAGTATTTT.

This clone occurred once. The genes are TRBV6-1 and TRBJ2-2; D possibly corresponds to TRBD2 (6 bases). Trimming stripped 3 bases from V and 1 base from J, with 9 bases between. The CDR3 has 15 residues. Germline lookup yields CDR1 MNHNS and CDR2 SASEGT. DNA for the CDR3: TGTGCCAGCAGTGAGGGGACTTTGAACACCGGGGAGCTGTTTTTT. Translated: CASSEGTLNTGELFF.

This clone has a single count. J is TRBJ2-7 and V is TRBV20-1; D unresolved. Germline CDR1 is DFQATT and CDR2 is SNEGSKA (reference sequence). The ends were cut back, 0 bases at V and 3 bases at J, with 3 bases in the middle. The CDR3 sequence is 11 residues long. The CDR3 sequence is CSARDNYEQYF. The CDR3 region has the DNA TGCAGTGCTAGAGATAACTACGAGCAGTACTTC.

The chain uses TRBV18 and TRBJ2-7; D gene uncertain. The CDR3 is 15 amino acids. Germline values: CDR1 KGHSH, CDR2 LQKENI. Between the trimmed V and J ends, which lost 2 bases and 3 bases, there was a span of 14 bases. CDR3 region: CASSPAAALGYEQYF. The DNA of the CDR3 is TGTGCCAGCTCACCAGCCGCAGCTCTAGGCTACGAGCAGTACTTC.

This clone has a single count. The chain carries TRBV10-3 and TRBJ1-1, with 8 nucleotides matching TRBD1. V shed 6 bases and J 5 bases; nucleotides not matched to a gene: 11. Germline assignment: CDR1 ENHRY and CDR2 SYGVKD. There are 15 residues in the CDR3. CDR3 DNA sequence: TGTGCCATCAGAGACCAGGGGGCTGTAGGGACTGAAGCTTTCTTT. The encoded protein is CAIRDQGAVGTEAFF.

This chain connects TRBV2 to TRBJ2-3, with D unclear. This CDR3 has 11 amino acids. Per the germline V gene, CDR1 is SNHLY and CDR2 is FYNNEI. The V end lost 5 bases, the J end lost 3 bases, and 3 bases lay between the germline ends. This chain's CDR3 is CASSTTDTQYF. The CDR3 region has the DNA TGTGCCAGCAGTACTACAGATACGCAGTATTTT.

This chain connects TRBV2 to TRBJ2-5, with a possible D match to TRBD1 (8 bases). V was clipped by 7 bases and J by 4 bases, with 19 bases between them. CDR3 size: 15 residues. CDR1 and CDR2 (germline): SNHLY, FYNNEI. The CDR3 here is CASTRQGRGVETQYF. CDR3 bases: TGTGCCAGCACCCGACAGGGGAGGGGGGTAGAGACCCAGTACTTC.

The genes are TRBV6-1 and TRBJ2-7; D unclear. V gave up 8 bases and J gave up 0 bases, with 14 bases separating them. CDR1 is MNHNS and CDR2 is SASEGT in the germline V gene. CDR3 length: 14 amino acids. For the CDR3, the DNA is TGTGCCAGCCTGCCGACAAGAAGCTCCTACGAGCAGTACTTC. This codes for CASLPTRSSYEQYF.

This clone was counted once. The V gene is TRBV9, the J gene TRBJ2-2; TRBD2 is a possible D gene (6 bases). This CDR3 region has 17 residues. Trimming took 3 bases from V and 4 from J, leaving 19 bases between them. The germline V gene has CDR1 SGDLS and CDR2 YYNGEE. CDR3 sequence: CASSAQSWDFTTGELFF. CDR3 bases: TGTGCCAGCAGCGCCCAATCCTGGGACTTCACCACCGGGGAGCTGTTTTTT. Combining the CDR3 with reference TRBV9 and TRBJ2-2 gives the whole variable domain DSGVTQTPKHLITATGQRVTLRCSPRSGDLSVYWYQQSLDQGLQFLIQYYNGEERAKGNILERFSAQQFPDLHSELNLSSLELGDSALYFCASSAQSWDFTTGELFFGEGSRLTVL.

The chain combines TRBV10-3 with TRBJ2-3, with 7 bases that match TRBD1. The ends lost 6 bases at V and 2 bases at J; junction bases unmatched: 5. CDR1 is ENHRY, CDR2 SYGVKD, per germline. This CDR3 is 14 amino acids long. The CDR3 region is CAIRSDRTTDTQYF. CDR3 bases: TGTGCCATCAGATCGGACAGGACCACAGATACGCAGTATTTT.

The V and J genes are TRBV6-4 and TRBJ2-1; a weak D match, TRBD2 (6 bases). Germline V gives CDR1 MRHNA, CDR2 SNTAGT. The CDR3 is 13 residues long. Trimming pared 1 base from V and 6 bases from J, leaving 7 bases between. The CDR3 region is CASSDLGGNEQFF. CDR3 DNA: TGTGCCAGCAGTGACTTGGGAGGCAATGAGCAGTTCTTC.